This TCR beta chain was identified in a study of naive and memory T cell subsets (dated by TCRdb to about 2017). About the study as a whole: An open-source, UMI-based TCR alpha and beta sequencing pipeline was applied to sorted naive and memory peripheral blood T cell subsets. Complete agreement was observed between the functional CMV T cell responses and the IgG serology results. RNA was DNase-treated and reverse transcribed with TCR constant-region primers, mostly using SuperScript III.

TCR alpha and beta chain libraries were amplified separately from the second PCR step onward. Donor CMV status was determined by IFNgamma production from CD4+ T cells after overnight stimulation of fresh PBMCs with CMV viral lysate. CD4 T cells were positively selected using Miltenyi beads, after which CD8 T cells were positively selected from the CD4-negative fraction. Cells were stained for CD3, CD4, CD8, CD45RA, CD27 and a live/dead dye and were sorted on a BD Aria II into four subsets based on CD45RA and CD27. Effector memory cells were sorted as CD45RA-CD27-, whereas EMRA cells were sorted as CD45RA+CD27-. Blood came from three healthy volunteers, each fractionated into CD4 and CD8 T cells and then into four differentiation subsets. Approximately 120 ml of peripheral blood was drawn per donor, and PBMC were isolated by Ficoll-Paque PLUS density-gradient centrifugation. The sorted cells were lysed in RLT buffer, after which RNA was extracted using a Qiagen RNeasy kit and kept at -80 degrees C.

Turning to this clonotype: Its antigen has not been determined. No qualities accompany the bases; no much larger clone lies one base away.

General conclusions and limits of the study: After error correction, only a single occurrence was seen for over 95% of naive TCR sequences, so much steeper abundance distributions were produced than in memory subsets. RNA-based TCR counts may be affected by expression changes linked to T cell activation and differentiation. A power law was followed by TCR abundance, with an exponent that differed between naive and memory subsets but was consistent across the three individuals. In both CD4 and CD8 cells, going from naive through CM, EM and EMRA, the Gini index went up while Shannon and inverse Simpson diversity went down. Clonotypes were defined as single alpha or beta chain sequences, not paired alpha/beta receptors. No ground truth was available to validate the repertoire findings for the naive and memory subsets.

The method was UMI-ligation and nested PCR. The beta constant-region primer consisted of an equimolar mixture of two oligonucleotides that together covered TRBC1 and TRBC2. A single-stranded oligonucleotide bearing the SP2 primer plus a 12-nucleotide UMI was ligated onto the 3' end of the cDNA by T4 RNA ligase 1. Four rounds of PCR were used to amplify ligated cDNA, with nested alpha and beta constant-region primers being used together with the SP2 primer. The ligation reaction was kept at 16 degrees C for about 19-25 hours. PCR2 was usually performed as a SYBR Green qPCR and halted at a preset threshold so that over-amplification would not occur. All purifications after the first were performed with Agencourt AMPure XP magnetic beads. Library quantification was done by Qubit, followed by a TapeStation check on which the main peak was expected at around 650 bp. Pooled libraries were sequenced on an Illumina MiSeq using v2 2x251 paired-end kits, and typically 1-2 million reads were obtained per sample. Each sample was pooled at 4 nM, and about 5-8% PhiX was included to help cluster recognition. The authors' pipeline ran thus. Decombinator assigned V and J genes to Demultiplexor-processed FASTQ reads by tag matching, allowing a single base-pair mismatch. By using UMIs, Collapsinator corrected both sequencing errors and the frequency errors caused by PCR heterogeneity. CDR3Translator translated TCRs and extracted CDR3s from the conserved cysteine to the FGXG phenylalanine, flagging non-productive sequences. Gini, Shannon entropy and inverse Simpson indices were calculated on repertoires subsampled to equal numbers of UMI-defined TCRs. Within the linear range, a power law was fitted to clonotype abundance distributions using maximum likelihood. For one naive CD8 sample, the pipeline and MIGEC produced similar UMI counts, unique TCR numbers and clonal distributions. A set of several thousand CMV-associated CDR3 sequences, compiled from VDJdb and a published dataset, was used to search the repertoires. TCRdb ran its own pipeline on the public reads, namely fastp trimming at Q25 and MiXCR clone calling, and kept in-frame beta chains. Merged by CDR3 protein, the rows form single entries marked with the most common genes and DNA. Clone size and V and J calls follow TCRdb, not the original study. In all, the sample holds 29,000 or so distinct CDR3 sequences, and approximately 12% of those were seen once. Approximately 19% of the sample is in the top ten clones.

Input material: effector memory CD4+ T cells from blood. What this sample's cell subset or site label stands for: effector memory, CD45RA- CD27-. The sequence was obtained from a human donor in good health.

CDR3 sequence: CASSLGRVSSGEQFF. The base sequence is TGTGCCAGCAGCTTAGGCAGGGTCTCGTCCGGGGAGCAGTTCTTC. The rearranged segments are TRBV7-8 and TRBJ2-1; the D segment could be TRBD1, given 5 matching bases. V is clipped by 1 base and J by 10 bases, and the sequence between their germline boundaries is 17 bases long. The CDR3 covers 15 residues, taking in both the cysteine and the phenylalanine. Only the CDR3 DNA is retained, 45 bases long and in frame from the first base. Sequences SGHVS (CDR1) and FQNEAQ (CDR2) are obtained from the germline V gene.